The rows below give T cell receptor beta chains drawn from one sample of a study of blood T cell repertoires in COVID-19. Clones were read by immunoSEQ multiplex PCR, and TCRdb kept only the in-frame ones, dropping some. The sample carries 150,000 to 200,000 clones, roughly nine tenths recorded once. Specimen: peripheral blood. All receptors derive from a woman over 75 in a cohort sampled during active or convalescent COVID-19. Both conserved end residues are part of each CDR3. The D gene is left open where the match is weak. A row's size may be missing; if present it is once, few, many or a size class.

V,D,size,J,DNA,CDR3
TRBV10-2,TRBD1,-,TRBJ2-3,TGCGCCAGCAGACAGGGGGTTAACACAGATACGCAGTATTTT,CASRQGVNTDTQYF
TRBV4-2,-,-,TRBJ1-6,TGTGCCAGCAGCCAAGAAGTTAGGAGGGACGGTTCGCCCCTCCACTTT,CASSQEVRRDGSPLHF
TRBV28,-,-,TRBJ2-6,TGTGCCAGCACAGAGGCGCCGGGGGCCAACGTCCTGACTTTC,CASTEAPGANVLTF
TRBV5-3,-,-,TRBJ1-2,TGTGCCAGAAGCTTGGCCGGGTTAGGCTACACCTTC,CARSLAGLGYTF
TRBV7-6,-,-,TRBJ1-2,TGTGCCAGCAGCGACTCGACGGGAGAAAAGGATGGCTACACCTTC,CASSDSTGEKDGYTF
TRBV20-1,-,-,TRBJ2-3,TGCAGTGCTATTGTGATCGGTACGCAGTATTTT,CSAIVIGTQYF
TRBV5-1,TRBD1,-,TRBJ2-6,TGCGCCAGCAGCTGGACAGGGGTGCCTGGGGCCAACGTCCTGACTTTC,CASSWTGVPGANVLTF
TRBV6-5,-,-,TRBJ2-2,TGTGCCAGCAGCTTGGACAACCTGAACACCGGGGAGCTGTTTTTT,CASSLDNLNTGELFF
TRBV19,-,few,TRBJ1-5,TGTGCCAGTGAGGCCTACCGCGGTCAGCCCCAGCATTTT,CASEAYRGQPQHF
TRBV25-1,-,-,TRBJ2-4,TGTGCCAGCAGTGAATCCCAGGTAGCCAAAAACATTCAGTACTTC,CASSESQVAKNIQYF
TRBV10-3,-,-,TRBJ1-1,TGTGCCATCAACCAGGGGATGAACACTGAAGCTTTCTTT,CAINQGMNTEAFF
TRBV4-1,-,-,TRBJ1-1,TGCGCCAGCAGCCCCCCCGTGGATTTGAGGCGGGGACTGAACACTGAAGCTTTCTTT,CASSPPVDLRRGLNTEAFF
TRBV3-1/TRBV3-2,-,-,TRBJ2-6,TGTGCCAGTACAGCCGGGGCCAACGTCCTGACTTTC,CASTAGANVLTF
TRBV3-1/TRBV3-2,-,-,TRBJ1-1,TGTGCCAGCAGCCAAGGAGGGTTCGCTGAAGCTTTCTTT,CASSQGGFAEAFF
TRBV6-2/TRBV6-3,TRBD1,-,TRBJ2-6,TGTGCCAGCAGTTACTCGGGTGGCAGGGGGCGCTTTGGGGCCAACGTCCTGACTTTC,CASSYSGGRGRFGANVLTF
TRBV13,TRBD1,-,TRBJ1-3,TGTGCCAGCAGCGCCCACAGGGGACAGGCTGGAAACACCATATATTTT,CASSAHRGQAGNTIYF
TRBV19,-,-,TRBJ1-1,TGTGCCAGTAGTCAAGGGGGGGCAGGAACGAACACTGAAGCTTTCTTT,CASSQGGAGTNTEAFF
TRBV7-9,TRBD1,-,TRBJ2-1,TGTGCCAGCAGCTTAGCAGGACAGGGGGCCTACAATGAGCAGTTCTTC,CASSLAGQGAYNEQFF
TRBV29-1,-,-,TRBJ1-1,TGCAGCGCGGATCGACAGGACACTGAAGCTTTCTTT,CSADRQDTEAFF
TRBV20-1,-,-,TRBJ1-1,TGCAGTGGCCTAGGGGGCACTGAAGCTTTCTTT,CSGLGGTEAFF
TRBV6-5,TRBD1,-,TRBJ1-4,TGTGCCAGCAGACAACAGGGGAAACTGTTTTTT,CASRQQGKLFF
TRBV7-9,TRBD1,-,TRBJ2-7,TGTGCCAGCAGCCGGGACAGGGGGCGAGAGCAGTACTTC,CASSRDRGREQYF
TRBV3-1/TRBV3-2,-,-,TRBJ1-2,TGTGCCAGCAGCCAAGCGACAGCCATCAACTATGGCTACACCTTC,CASSQATAINYGYTF
TRBV11-2,TRBD2,-,TRBJ2-7,TGTGCCAGCAGCCCGATGGGGGGGATCACCTACGAGCAGTACTTC,CASSPMGGITYEQYF
TRBV24-1,TRBD2,-,TRBJ2-4,TGTGCCACCAGTGTTCGAGCACTAGCGGGAGGCGACCTAGCCAAAAACATTCAGTACTTC,CATSVRALAGGDLAKNIQYF
TRBV19,-,-,TRBJ1-1,TGTGCCAGTAGTAGGGCAGGGCCGAACACTGAAGCTTTCTTT,CASSRAGPNTEAFF
TRBV7-9,-,many,TRBJ1-4,TGTGCCAGCAGCTTCCGGGAGTCCGAAAAACTGTTTTTT,CASSFRESEKLFF
TRBV19,-,few,TRBJ2-5,TGTGCCAGTAGTACCCTACAAGAGACCCAGTACTTC,CASSTLQETQYF
TRBV6-6,-,-,TRBJ2-5,TGTGCCAGCAATACAGGACCAGAAGAGACCCAGTACTTC,CASNTGPEETQYF
TRBV12-3/TRBV12-4,-,-,TRBJ2-5,TGTGCCAGCAGTTTGGGGGGAGAAGAGACCCAGTACTTC,CASSLGGEETQYF
TRBV5-7,-,-,TRBJ1-5,TGTGCCAGCAGGCGGCGATCGGACAGAAATAGCAATCAGCCCCAGCATTTT,CASRRRSDRNSNQPQHF
TRBV3-1/TRBV3-2,TRBD2,few,TRBJ2-1,TGTGCCAGCAGCCCATTCGTCGGGACTAGCGGGAGAGGAGCCGGCAATGAGCAGTTCTTC,CASSPFVGTSGRGAGNEQFF
TRBV9,-,-,TRBJ2-2,TGTGCCAGCAGCCCGCTAAATAGTCCCGGGGAGCTGTTTTTT,CASSPLNSPGELFF
TRBV4-1,TRBD2,-,TRBJ2-3,TGCGCCAGCAGCCGCCAACTAGCGGGGGAAGCAGATACGCAGTATTTT,CASSRQLAGEADTQYF
TRBV10-2,-,-,TRBJ1-1,TGCGCCAGCAGTGAGTCGGGGGGGAGGAACACTGAAGCTTTCTTT,CASSESGGRNTEAFF
TRBV5-5,TRBD1,few,TRBJ1-5,TGTGCCAGCAGCATGCTGCCACAGGGGGGCAATCAGCCCCAGCATTTT,CASSMLPQGGNQPQHF
TRBV14,-,-,TRBJ1-3,TGTGCCAGCAGCCGGGGAGGGATCAACTCTGGAAACACCATATATTTT,CASSRGGINSGNTIYF
TRBV28,-,-,TRBJ1-6,TGTGCCAGCAGTCTTTTCTATAATTCACCCCTCCACTTT,CASSLFYNSPLHF
TRBV5-6,-,-,TRBJ1-1,TGTGCCAGCAGCTTTCCGACAGAGTCCAACACTGAAGCTTTCTTT,CASSFPTESNTEAFF
TRBV6-5,TRBD1,-,TRBJ2-1,TGTGCCAGCAGTTGGGACAGGGGAGGGGAGCAGTTCTTC,CASSWDRGGEQFF
TRBV6-5,TRBD1,few,TRBJ1-1,TGTGCCAGCAGTCCTGCAGGGGGCAACACTGAAGCTTTCTTT,CASSPAGGNTEAFF
TRBV5-1,TRBD1,few,TRBJ2-1,TGCGCCAGCAGCGTGACAGGGGTCGACAATGAGCAGTTCTTC,CASSVTGVDNEQFF
TRBV11-3,TRBD1,-,TRBJ2-1,TGTGCCAGCAGCTCTCCGGGACAGGGGTACAATGAGCAGTTCTTC,CASSSPGQGYNEQFF
TRBV5-6,-,-,TRBJ1-5,TGTGCCAGCAGCTTCCTCTCTTCTAGAAATGATCAGCCCCAGCATTTT,CASSFLSSRNDQPQHF
TRBV28,TRBD1,-,TRBJ1-2,TGTGCCAGCAGTTTATGGGGACAGGGCTATGGCTACACCTTC,CASSLWGQGYGYTF
TRBV25-1,TRBD1,once,TRBJ1-4,TGTGCCAGCAGCAAATTACAGGGGGCGCATGAAAAACTGTTTTTT,CASSKLQGAHEKLFF